These T cell receptor beta chains were read from a single sample in a study of shared clonotypes between healthy human individuals. Data came from immunoSEQ multiplex PCR; TCRdb stores just in-frame clones and leaves some out. The sample lists over a million clones, about 96% seen once, with more than 0.9% in the top ten. Sequenced: naive CD4+ T cells sorted from blood. All receptors come from a man aged 25-45 years in good health. Both conserved end residues are part of each CDR3. A D gene is named only where the DNA matches it firmly. Clone size is shown for a subset of rows, as once, few, many or a class of expanded clone.

d_call	j_call	clone_size	v_call	cdr3_aa	cdr3_nt
TRBD2	TRBJ2-2	.	TRBV10-2	CASRSPGLADRDTGELFF	TGCGCCAGCAGGTCTCCGGGACTAGCTGACCGTGACACCGGGGAGCTGTTTTTT
.	TRBJ1-5	.	TRBV30	CAWSVVDRGSNQPQHF	TGTGCCTGGAGTGTAGTAGATCGAGGAAGCAATCAGCCCCAGCATTTT
.	TRBJ1-5	.	TRBV5-6	CASSLGQYSNQPQHF	TGTGCCAGCAGCTTGGGACAGTATAGCAATCAGCCCCAGCATTTT
.	TRBJ2-7	.	TRBV4-1	CASSQVPTGRILF	TGCGCCAGCAGCCAAGTCCCTACCGGAAGGATCCTCTTC
.	TRBJ1-1	.	TRBV7-3	CASSPGRDTEAFF	TGTGCCAGCAGCCCCGGGCGGGACACTGAAGCTTTCTTT
.	TRBJ1-2	.	TRBV28	CASSLVGNALVIGGYTF	TGTGCCAGCAGTTTAGTGGGAAACGCGCTAGTTATTGGTGGCTACACCTTC
TRBD1	TRBJ1-1	.	TRBV29-1	CSVERTGNPEAFF	TGCAGCGTTGAAAGGACAGGGAACCCTGAAGCTTTCTTT
TRBD2	TRBJ2-7	.	TRBV10-3	CAISGFLAGESSYEQYF	TGTGCCATCAGTGGGTTTCTAGCGGGAGAGAGCTCCTACGAGCAGTACTTC
.	TRBJ2-1	.	TRBV2	CASSDSSAYNEQFF	TGTGCCAGCAGTGACTCTAGCGCCTACAATGAGCAGTTCTTC
.	TRBJ2-3	.	TRBV5-1	CASSLGPGSTDTQYF	TGCGCCAGCAGCTTGGGTCCAGGTAGCACAGATACGCAGTATTTT
TRBD2	TRBJ2-7	.	TRBV5-6	CASSLAGRSRRYEQYF	TGTGCCAGCAGCTTGGCCGGGAGGAGTCGACGCTACGAGCAGTACTTC
TRBD2	TRBJ2-3	.	TRBV15	CATRPGTSGIHTQYF	TGTGCCACCAGACCGGGGACTAGCGGGATACATACGCAGTATTTT
TRBD1	TRBJ1-5	.	TRBV28	CASSRQDRVKPQHF	TGTGCCAGCAGTCGACAAGACAGGGTGAAGCCCCAGCATTTT
.	TRBJ1-5	.	TRBV5-8	CASSLMGRGQPQHF	TGTGCCAGCAGCTTGATGGGGCGGGGTCAGCCCCAGCATTTT
.	TRBJ2-5	.	TRBV6-1	CASSRGHWEQYF	TGTGCCAGCAGTCGGGGGCACTGGGAGCAGTACTTC
TRBD1	TRBJ1-2	.	TRBV4-1	CASSQGFGTGWDGYTF	TGCGCCAGCAGCCAAGGATTTGGGACAGGGTGGGATGGCTACACCTTC
.	TRBJ2-3	.	TRBV5-4	CASSPKVTDTQYF	TGTGCCAGCAGCCCAAAGGTCACAGATACGCAGTATTTT
TRBD2	TRBJ2-7	.	TRBV6-1	CASSESMGGRNYYEQYF	TGTGCCAGCAGTGAAAGTATGGGGGGGAGGAATTACTACGAGCAGTACTTC
.	TRBJ1-5	.	TRBV13	CASSLAGANQPQHF	TGTGCCAGCAGCTTGGCAGGGGCTAATCAGCCCCAGCATTTT
TRBD1	TRBJ2-7	.	TRBV4-3	CASSQGYRGTYEQYF	TGCGCCAGCAGCCAAGGTTACAGGGGGACCTACGAGCAGTACTTC
TRBD2	TRBJ2-3	.	TRBV5-1	CASSRGTSGRALGLTDTQYF	TGCGCCAGCAGCCGGGGGACTAGCGGGAGGGCCTTGGGTTTGACGGATACGCAGTATTTT
TRBD2	TRBJ2-7	.	TRBV7-2	CASSLAGVASGRPEQYF	TGTGCCAGCAGCTTAGCAGGTGTGGCTAGCGGGAGGCCCGAGCAGTACTTC
.	TRBJ1-1	few	TRBV10-3	CAISPTTGTNTEAFF	TGTGCCATCAGTCCGACAACAGGGACGAACACTGAAGCTTTCTTT
TRBD1	TRBJ1-5	.	TRBV6-1	CASSEGTGGWQPQHF	TGTGCCAGCAGTGAAGGGACAGGGGGTTGGCAGCCCCAGCATTTT
.	TRBJ2-7	.	TRBV6-5	CASSLNLAYEQYF	TGTGCCAGCAGTTTGAACCTAGCCTACGAGCAGTACTTC
TRBD1	TRBJ2-7	.	TRBV27	CASSPQGPHEQYF	TGTGCCAGCAGTCCACAGGGGCCCCACGAGCAGTACTTC
.	TRBJ2-2	few	TRBV10-2	CASREWTLNTGELFF	TGCGCCAGCAGGGAGTGGACACTGAACACCGGGGAGCTGTTTTTT
.	TRBJ2-7	.	TRBV14	CASSPVVGQPFSFGEQYF	TGTGCCAGCAGCCCGGTCGTAGGACAGCCCTTCTCTTTTGGCGAGCAGTACTTC
.	TRBJ1-5	.	TRBV28	CASSSRVLSTSNQPQHF	TGTGCCAGCAGTTCCCGGGTCCTTTCAACAAGCAATCAGCCCCAGCATTTT
.	TRBJ2-3	once	TRBV7-8	CASSLATYTDTQYF	TGTGCCAGCAGCTTAGCCACGTATACAGATACGCAGTATTTT
.	TRBJ2-7	.	TRBV21-1	CASSKGGTNVPEQYF	TGTGCCAGCAGCAAAGGGGGGACGAATGTCCCCGAGCAGTACTTC
TRBD1	TRBJ1-5	.	TRBV7-2	CAAVTGGNQPQHF	TGTGCCGCCGTGACAGGGGGCAATCAGCCCCAGCATTTT
TRBD2	TRBJ2-1	.	TRBV4-3	CASSQTLRTSGRDYNEQFF	TGCGCCAGCAGCCAAACCCTACGGACTAGCGGGAGGGACTACAATGAGCAGTTCTTC
TRBD1	TRBJ2-2	.	TRBV29-1	CSATGGARTGELFF	TGCAGCGCTACAGGGGGCGCGCGTACCGGGGAGCTGTTTTTT
.	TRBJ1-2	.	TRBV12-5	CASGLPGSFGYTF	TGTGCTAGTGGTTTGCCGGGGTCGTTTGGCTACACCTTC
.	TRBJ2-2	.	TRBV4-1	CASSQDRIPGELFF	TGCGCCAGCAGCCAAGATAGGATTCCCGGGGAGCTGTTTTTT
.	TRBJ1-5	.	TRBV28	CASRRGTAGGPQHF	TGTGCCAGCAGGCGCGGGACGGCCGGAGGGCCCCAGCATTTT
.	TRBJ1-2	.	TRBV11-2	CASSLDQRNYGYTF	TGTGCCAGCAGCTTAGATCAGAGGAACTATGGCTACACCTTC
TRBD1	TRBJ2-1	.	TRBV19	CAGSRDRESEQFF	TGTGCCGGAAGCCGGGACAGGGAATCTGAGCAGTTCTTC
.	TRBJ2-6	.	TRBV18	CASSLVQTGANVLTF	TGTGCCAGCTCTCTTGTACAAACCGGGGCCAACGTCCTGACTTTC
TRBD1	TRBJ1-5	.	TRBV10-3	CAISESTPGTGVSNQPQHF	TGTGCCATCAGTGAGTCCACTCCCGGGACAGGGGTTAGCAATCAGCCCCAGCATTTT
.	TRBJ1-3	.	TRBV5-5	CASGTAAGNTIYF	TGTGCCAGCGGGACGGCGGCTGGAAACACCATATATTTT
.	TRBJ2-5	.	TRBV18	CASSLMRETQYF	TGTGCCAGCTCACTAATGCGGGAGACCCAGTACTTC
TRBD2	TRBJ2-1	few	TRBV7-8	CASSLDVAGYNEQFF	TGTGCCAGCAGCTTAGATGTAGCGGGGTACAATGAGCAGTTCTTC
.	TRBJ2-1	once	TRBV11-2	CASSRLLGLPDNEQFF	TGTGCCAGCAGTCGTTTACTGGGACTCCCTGATAATGAGCAGTTCTTC
TRBD1	TRBJ1-1	.	TRBV5-4	CASRSIGTELNTEAFF	TGTGCCAGCAGGAGCATCGGGACAGAGTTGAACACTGAAGCTTTCTTT
.	TRBJ1-4	.	TRBV5-4	CASSLWNEKLFF	TGTGCCAGCAGCTTGTGGAATGAAAAACTGTTTTTT
.	TRBJ2-5	.	TRBV5-1	CASSRNLGTQETQYF	TGCGCCAGCAGCAGGAACCTAGGGACCCAAGAGACCCAGTACTTC
TRBD2	TRBJ2-5	.	TRBV5-1	CASSLSPSGFGSQETQYF	TGCGCCAGCAGCTTGAGCCCTAGCGGGTTCGGAAGCCAAGAGACCCAGTACTTC
TRBD2	TRBJ2-2	.	TRBV7-6	CASSLGGGRSNTGELFF	TGTGCCAGCAGCTTAGGGGGCGGGAGGTCCAACACCGGGGAGCTGTTTTTT
TRBD2	TRBJ2-1	.	TRBV6-1	CASSVVAGVGNEQFF	TGTGCCAGCAGTGTAGTAGCGGGAGTCGGGAATGAGCAGTTCTTC
TRBD2	TRBJ2-1	.	TRBV10-1	CASSSSGRAYNEQFF	TGCGCCAGCAGTTCTAGCGGGAGGGCCTACAATGAGCAGTTCTTC
.	TRBJ2-3	.	TRBV9	CASSVASTWDTQYF	TGTGCCAGCAGCGTAGCCTCGACTTGGGATACGCAGTATTTT
.	TRBJ2-7	.	TRBV19	CASGTEVGGEQYF	TGTGCCAGTGGGACGGAGGTTGGTGGCGAGCAGTACTTC
TRBD2	TRBJ2-7	.	TRBV7-9	CASSATSGYDEQYF	TGTGCCAGCAGCGCCACTAGCGGGTACGACGAGCAGTACTTC